A single sample is the source of the 29 T cell receptor beta chains below, sequenced in a study of cytotoxic CD8 clonotypes in ibrutinib-treated CLL. Clones were read by immunoSEQ multiplex PCR, and TCRdb kept only the in-frame ones, dropping some. The sample lists some 200,000 clones, about 75% occurring once. The sample in question was PBMCs, obtained after 12 months of ibrutinib treatment. The receptors originated from a human donor with chronic lymphocytic leukemia.

The chain joins TRBV6-6 to TRBJ1-2; TRBD1 might be the D (5 bases). V lost 5 bases, J lost 1 base, and 11 bases lay in between. The germline V gene encodes CDR1 MNHNY and CDR2 SVGAGI (reference sequence). The CDR3 totals 14 residues. Here the CDR3 reads CASSLHGGNYGYTF. CDR3 bases: TGTGCCAGCAGTCTACACGGGGGTAACTATGGCTACACCTTC.

The chain joins TRBV5-6 to TRBJ2-7, with a weak D call TRBD1 (6 bases). Trimming left V 4 bases short and J 4 bases short, with 12 bases between. Germline V gene data show CDR1 as SGHDT and CDR2 as YYEEEE. The CDR3 totals 13 residues. CDR3 residues: CASSEGQPYEQYF. DNA of the CDR3: TGTGCCAGCAGCGAAGGACAGCCTTACGAGCAGTACTTC.

This clone has just one count. The chain recombines TRBV12-2 with TRBJ2-7; the table calls TRBD2, which could not be checked here. TRBV12-2 is reported as a pseudogene. The CDR3 loop spans 13 amino acids. The CDR3 spells CASRLARRDEQYF. The DNA of the CDR3 is TGTGCAAGTCGCTTAGCCAGGAGGGACGAGCAGTACTTC.

This clone was found once. The chain is built from TRBV2 and TRBJ1-2, with 7 nucleotides matching TRBD1. The CDR3 covers 15 residues. V lost 1 base and J lost 7; bases outside the gene matches: 9. Germline CDR1 is SNHLY and CDR2 is FYNNEI. For the CDR3, the DNA is TGTGCCAGCAGTGAAGAGGGACAGCTTGGGCTTGGCTACACCTTC. Encoded protein: CASSEEGQLGLGYTF. Combining the CDR3 with reference TRBV2 and TRBJ1-2 gives the whole variable domain EPEVTQTPSHQVTQMGQEVILRCVPISNHLYFYWYRQILGQKVEFLVSFYNNEISEKSEIFDDQFSVERPDGSNFTLKIRSTKLEDSAMYFCASSEEGQLGLGYTFGSGTRLTVV.

J is TRBJ1-5 and V is TRBV7-9, with TRBD1 as a possible D gene (6 bases). V gave up 2 bases and J gave up 5 bases, with 13 bases separating them. In germline, CDR1 is SEHNR, CDR2 FQNEAQ (reference sequence). The CDR3 totals 15 residues. For the CDR3, the DNA is TGTGCCAGCAGCTTACTGGCAGGGGCCTATCAGCCCCAGCATTTT. This translates into CASSLLAGAYQPQHF.

The rearrangement links TRBV10-3 to TRBJ1-2; perhaps TRBD1 as D (6 bases). CDR1 and CDR2 (germline): ENHRY, SYGVKD. Deletions cut 10 bases from V and 5 bases from J, with 11 bases between. The CDR3 loop spans 11 amino acids. The CDR3 DNA follows: TGTGCCAACCGAGGGGGATATGGCTACACCTTC. This translates into CANRGGYGYTF.

The genes are TRBV7-9 and TRBJ2-7; possibly TRBD1 for D (5 bases). V was cut by 6 bases and J by 2 bases, with 14 bases left in between. CDR3 length: 14 residues. From germline, CDR1 is SEHNR and CDR2 FQNEAQ (reference sequence). The chain's CDR3 is CASRATATPYEQYF. For the CDR3, the DNA is TGTGCCAGCAGGGCGACAGCCACCCCCTACGAGCAGTACTTC.

This chain uses TRBV4-1 with TRBJ1-2; no clear D gene. Trimming took off 4 bases at V and 4 bases at J, with 7 bases between the two ends. CDR3 size: 12 residues. Germline CDR1 reads MGHRA; CDR2 reads YSYEKL. This chain's CDR3 is CASSLTGYGYTF. DNA for the CDR3: TGCGCCAGCAGCCTAACGGGCTATGGCTACACCTTC.

V and J are TRBV7-2 and TRBJ2-7; 7 nucleotides agree with TRBD2. After removal of 3 bases from V and 5 bases from J, the junction contained 10 bases not matched to a gene. The CDR3 consists of 15 residues. Germline CDR1 SGHTA, CDR2 FQGNSA. This CDR3 is CASSFEVPGGNEQYF. The CDR3 nucleotides are TGTGCCAGCAGCTTTGAGGTCCCGGGGGGAAACGAGCAGTACTTC.

The V gene is TRBV29-1, the J gene TRBJ1-2; 8 nucleotides match TRBD1. The germline CDR1 and CDR2 sequences are SQVTM and ANQGSEA. The trim removed 1 base at V and 4 bases at J, leaving 5 bases unmatched. The length of the CDR3 is 14 residues. The CDR3 loop is CSVEGTGKGYGYTF. The CDR3, as DNA: TGCAGCGTTGAAGGGACAGGGAAAGGCTATGGCTACACCTTC.

The genes are TRBV2 and TRBJ1-6; TRBD1 agrees at 7 bases. V shed 10 bases, J shed 8 bases, and the junction held 11 bases outside the gene matches. Germline CDR1 reads SNHLY; CDR2 reads FYNNEI. This CDR3 has 14 residues. Here the CDR3 reads CATGNRGQYSPLHF. Here the CDR3 DNA reads TGTGCCACAGGGAACAGGGGTCAATATTCACCCCTCCACTTT.

This rearrangement joins TRBV30 to TRBJ2-5; D unclear. Deletions cut 0 bases from V and 2 bases from J, with 7 bases between. Germline values: CDR1 GTSNPN, CDR2 SVGIG (reference sequence). CDR3 length: 13 residues. DNA of the CDR3: TGTGCCTGGAGTGTACGGCGGCAAGAGACCCAGTACTTC. Its protein is CAWSVRRQETQYF.

The gene calls are TRBV7-3 and TRBJ1-1; a weak D match, TRBD1 (5 bases). Germline CDR1 SGHTA, CDR2 FQGTGA. The germline V and J ends were trimmed by 7 bases and 1 base, with 10 bases remaining between them. This CDR3 is 13 amino acids long. In DNA form, the CDR3 reads TGTGCCAGCACGGTGGGACCGAACACTGAAGCTTTCTTT. This sequence encodes CASTVGPNTEAFF. Drawing the rest from reference TRBV7-3 and TRBJ1-1, the complete variable domain is GAGVSQTPSNKVTEKGKYVELRCDPISGHTALYWYRQSLGQGPEFLIYFQGTGAADDSGLPNDRFFAVRPEGSVSTLKIQRTERGDSAVYLCASTVGPNTEAFFGQGTRLTVV.

This chain uses TRBV4-2 with TRBJ2-3, with 11 bases aligning to TRBD2. The V gene end was trimmed by 0 bases and the J gene end by 5 bases; junction bases not matched to a gene: 4. This CDR3 has 16 residues. Germline V gives CDR1 LGHNA, CDR2 YNFKEQ. The CDR3 is CASSQDGLAGGDTQYF. Written as DNA, the CDR3 is TGTGCCAGCAGCCAAGATGGCCTAGCGGGAGGAGATACGCAGTATTTT.

The V call is TRBV7-2, the J call TRBJ2-2; D tentatively fits TRBD1 or TRBD2 (5 bases each). V was pared by 0 bases and J by 9 bases, with 14 bases between. Germline V gene sequence: CDR1 SGHTA, CDR2 FQGNSA. The CDR3 totals 15 residues. This chain's CDR3 is CASSLAPRGVRELFF. The CDR3 DNA is TGTGCCAGCAGCTTAGCCCCACGAGGGGTCAGGGAGCTGTTTTTT.

This chain connects TRBV9 to TRBJ1-1, with D unresolved. This CDR3 has 15 amino acids. V shed 0 bases and J shed 1 base, with 10 bases lying between them. CDR1 SGDLS and CDR2 YYNGEE come from the germline V gene. The CDR3 loop reads CASSVASGKNTEAFF. In nucleotides, the CDR3 is TGTGCCAGCAGCGTAGCTTCGGGGAAGAACACTGAAGCTTTCTTT.

The chain employs TRBV7-2 and TRBJ1-1; possibly TRBD1 for D (5 bases). Trimming removed 1 base from V and 11 bases from J, with 8 bases in between. This CDR3 region has 11 residues. Per the germline V gene, CDR1 is SGHTA and CDR2 is FQGNSA. This chain's CDR3 is CASSLEWGAFF. CDR3 sequence (DNA): TGTGCCAGCAGCTTAGAATGGGGGGCTTTCTTT.

The gene calls are TRBV27 and TRBJ2-3; D is perhaps TRBD2 (6 bases). The germline V gene encodes CDR1 MNHEY and CDR2 SMNVEV (reference sequence). The CDR3 length is 16 residues. Deletions cut 4 bases from V and 3 bases from J, with 17 bases between. The CDR3 nucleotides are TGTGCCAGCAGTTACGGTGCGGGATACAATACAGATACGCAGTATTTT. Amino acid sequence: CASSYGAGYNTDTQYF.

This clone was picked up a small number of times. The gene calls are TRBV5-1 and TRBJ1-2; D is ambiguous. The CDR3 extends over 9 amino acids. V was pared by 5 bases and J by 6 bases, with 2 bases between. CDR1 and CDR2 (germline): SGHRS, YFSETQ. The CDR3 is CASRHGYTF. The CDR3 DNA follows: TGCGCCAGCAGACATGGCTACACCTTC.

The chain couples TRBV19 to TRBJ1-1, with 8 bases that match TRBD1. V lost 7 bases, J lost 4 bases, and 2 bases stayed unmatched. Per germline, CDR1 LNHDA and CDR2 SQIVND (reference sequence). This CDR3 region has 12 residues. The CDR3, as DNA: TGTGCCAGTACGGACAGGGCCACTGAAGCTTTCTTT. It encodes CASTDRATEAFF.

The V gene is TRBV29-1, the J gene TRBJ2-7; D possibly matches TRBD1 or TRBD2 (5 bases each). Deletions cut 0 bases from V and 7 bases from J, with 13 bases between. Per the germline V gene, CDR1 is SQVTM and CDR2 is ANQGSEA. This CDR3 comprises 13 residues. CDR3 residues: CSVEDRGAGEQYF. DNA of the CDR3: TGCAGCGTTGAAGATCGGGGCGCCGGGGAGCAGTACTTC.

The CDR3 spells CASSLPPSSYEQYF. The CDR3, as DNA: TGTGCCAGCAGCTTGCCCCCCAGCTCCTACGAGCAGTACTTC. The genes are TRBV13 and TRBJ2-7; no firm D call. With 3 bases removed from V and 0 bases from J, the gap between germline ends came to 9 bases. CDR1 is PRHDT and CDR2 is FYEKMQ in the germline V gene (reference sequence). CDR3 size: 14 residues. The full variable domain, rest sourced from reference TRBV13 and TRBJ2-7, is AAGVIQSPRHLIKEKRETATLKCYPIPRHDTVYWYQQGPGQDPQFLISFYEKMQSDKGSIPDRFSAQQFSDYHSELNMSSLELGDSALYFCASSLPPSSYEQYFGPGTRLTVT.

This chain connects TRBV7-8 to TRBJ1-2; D is ambiguous. Germline V lookup: CDR1 SGHVS, CDR2 FQNEAQ. The CDR3 is made up of 15 amino acids. Trimming removed 1 base at V and 8 bases at J, with 17 bases between. CDR3 DNA: TGTGCCAGCAGCTTAGTGAGTGCCCCTAGTATGGGCTACACCTTC. Its protein product is CASSLVSAPSMGYTF.

CDR3: CASSPGTSGAAEQFF. CDR3 sequence (DNA): TGTGCCAGTAGCCCCGGGACTAGCGGAGCCGCTGAGCAGTTCTTC. V and J are TRBV19 and TRBJ2-1, with 11 bases that match TRBD2. The V gene's germline CDR1 is LNHDA and CDR2 SQIVND (reference sequence). The J segment lost 9 bases and the V segment lost 6 bases, leaving 10 bases of the junction unmatched. The CDR3 sequence is 15 residues long.

The chain recombines TRBV21-1 with TRBJ2-3. TRBV21-1 is tagged as a pseudogene. The CDR3 is 15 residues long. CDR3 residues: CASSNGDPLQDTQYF. The CDR3 DNA follows: TGTGCCAGCAGCAACGGGGACCCTCTGCAGGATACGCAGTATTTT.

The genes are TRBV30 and TRBJ1-3; the D is unclear. The CDR3 totals 16 residues. V lost 1 base to trimming and J lost 0 bases, with 13 bases between them. From germline, CDR1 is GTSNPN and CDR2 SVGIG (reference sequence). The CDR3 region is CAWSAGKTSSGNTIYF. The CDR3 coding sequence is TGTGCCTGGAGTGCCGGGAAGACAAGCTCTGGAAACACCATATATTTT.

This clone was picked up a small number of times. The rearrangement links TRBV9 to TRBJ2-7; D gene ambiguous. CDR1 and CDR2 from the germline V gene are SGDLS and YYNGEE. This CDR3 region has 14 residues. V lost 2 bases, J lost 2 bases, and 11 bases lay in between. The CDR3 reads CASSVSPHTYEQYF. In DNA, the CDR3 is TGTGCCAGCAGCGTCTCACCTCACACCTACGAGCAGTACTTC.

The V and J genes are TRBV18 and TRBJ2-3, with D unclear. The CDR3 has 15 amino acids. Germline-derived CDR1 and CDR2 are KGHSH and LQKENI. Deletions cut 4 bases from V and 0 bases from J, with 11 bases between. This chain's CDR3 is CASSLRVRSTDTQYF. The CDR3 nucleotides read TGTGCCAGCTCACTCCGGGTTAGGAGCACAGATACGCAGTATTTT.

This clone was seen a few times. The chain uses TRBV29-1 and TRBJ2-7; unclear D gene. The germline V gene encodes CDR1 SQVTM and CDR2 ANQGSEA. V gave up 7 bases and J gave up 0 bases, with 10 bases separating them. This CDR3 is built from 12 residues. CDR3 region: CSARPNSYEQYF. The CDR3 coding sequence is TGCAGCGCACGACCAAACTCCTACGAGCAGTACTTC.